This paragraph covers one T cell receptor (beta chain) sequence. It has no known antigen specificity. One end of the junction is discordant with germline, which a read error may explain. Explained via the paper, the time point label denotes: about 28 days (+/-7) after the second vaccine dose. Because spike-specific TCR depth and breadth did not differ between the two schedules, AZD1222 recipients who got a second dose at roughly 4 weeks were pooled with those who got a second dose at roughly 12 weeks. Vaccinee samples were obtained from the UK trials COV001 and COV002, which included a single-blind randomized controlled phase 2/3 trial of AZD1222 (ChAdOx1 nCoV-19) in healthy adults. For TCRbeta chain sequencing, PBMC samples from trial participants were taken at day 0 and at day 28 after the second dose. This sample stems from a study of T cell responses to AZD1222 COVID-19 vaccine (dated by TCRdb to 2020 to 2023). Notes on the research overall: A total of around 240 trial participants underwent TCR sequencing, of whom some 210 received two doses of AZD1222 and about 25 received two doses of the MenACWY control vaccine. Trial participants were enrolled into age subgroups of 18-55, 56-69 and 70-plus years, which contained approximately 150, 28 and 58 TCR-sequenced participants, respectively.

The CDR3 regions of human TCRbeta chains were analyzed by immunosequencing. As for how the authors treated the data: Repertoire TCRs were checked for matches against a reference library of SARS-CoV-2-specific TCRs that had been generated using the MIRA antigen-specificity platform. Breadth meant the fraction of unique TCRs that were SARS-CoV-2-associated, whereas depth meant the fraction of total T cells that were SARS-CoV-2-associated. Using the MIRA data, each spike-specific TCR was mapped to the spike region that the TCR reacts to and placed in a CD4 or CD8 class. Log10-transformed breadth and depth values were compared by one-way ANOVA with Sidak's multiple comparisons tests. The clones in this table, taken by TCRdb from immuneACCESS, are in-frame only. Not every clone is retained; where verified, under half of the shortfall comes from an unresolved V gene, and the cause of the rest is unknown. V and J calls and clone size come straight from that table; D and trimming were deduced from the DNA. The sample table records around 15,000 clones; 60% to 85% of these occur just once. The ten largest account for 12% to 15% of the sample.

Via the germline V gene, CDR1 is SNHLY and CDR2 FYNNEI. Including cysteine and phenylalanine, the CDR3 has 9 amino acids. Only the CDR3 DNA stays, 27 bases, in frame from base 1. Broader findings and caveats from the paper: Only five to seven AZD1222 recipients were SARS-CoV-2 seropositive at baseline, limiting conclusions about previously exposed vaccinees. CD4 TCRs associated with the vaccine covered the entire spike protein, and the dominant responses were in regions 160-218 and 743-854. In the small 56-69-year group, the increase in depth fell short of significance, most likely because of low power. Because no samples from the day 14 peak response were available, repertoires could be characterized only after the peak T cell response. After two AZD1222 doses, both the breadth and the depth of spike-specific TCRs were significantly higher than at day 0 and than in MenACWY recipients. Reportedly, close to half of the unique spike-specific TCRs recognized epitopes lying outside the regions that are mutated in the B.1.351 and B.1.1.7 variants. Most participants were white British and females outnumbered males, and the authors suggested that clonal diversity may have been underestimated.

The sequence links TRBV2 to TRBJ1-4, and TRBD1 matches 9 of the central bases. The TCR sequence derives from an adult who received the AZD1222 COVID-19 vaccine. Here the sequenced sample was peripheral blood, taken 28 days after the second AZD1222 dose. CDR3 reads: CASGRDRVF. In nucleotide form, the sequence is TGTGCCAGCGGGAGGGACAGGGTTTTT.